This entry is about one TCR beta chain. This sample is drawn from a study of memory CD4+ T cells and cytomegalovirus serostatus. Single viable CD3+CD4+CD8-CD45RO+ cells were sorted as the memory CD4+ T cells. TCRdb's table, derived via immunoSEQ multiplex PCR, lists solely in-frame clones and lacks some. The profile shows 30,000 to 50,000 clones, 78% of them singletons. The V gene's germline CDR1 is SQVTM and CDR2 ANQGSEA. Trimming at V came to 7 bases and at J to 2 bases, leaving 4 bases not matched to a gene. CDR3 length: 13 amino acids. The chain couples TRBV29-1 to TRBJ1-4, with 7 bases identical to TRBD1. This receptor was identified in an adult in good health and CMV-seronegative. The sample taken for sequencing was memory CD4+ T cells from blood. The CDR3 protein is CSANRGTNEKLFF. As DNA, the CDR3 is TGCAGCGCTAACAGGGGCACTAATGAAAAACTGTTTTTT.